A single sample is the source of the 30 T cell receptor beta chains below, sequenced in a study of blood T cells in healthy people across ages (dated by TCRdb to the mid-2010s). Library prep was done by 5' RACE. These reads were obtained on an Illumina HiSeq 2500. A second PCR of about 7 to 12 cycles was run with a J-beta primer mix and a sample-barcoded 5' primer. The public reads were reanalyzed by TCRdb: fastp trimming at Q25, MiXCR alignment, in-frame beta chains only. Rows merge per CDR3 protein into single entries with the most common DNA and genes. This sample lists approximately 780,000 distinct CDR3 sequences; roughly 25% were detected once. Together, the top ten hold roughly 3.1% of the sample. This sample was also put to use in a study of T cells of mothers and their children.

Sequencing was done on a sample of blood. The receptors were gathered from a boy under 18 in good health.

This clonotype was observed a few times. This chain connects TRBV2 to TRBJ2-1; possible D gene TRBD2, 6 bases. V was cut by 1 base and J by 15 bases, with 16 bases left in between. The germline V gene encodes CDR1 SNHLY and CDR2 FYNNEI. This CDR3 comprises 13 residues. The CDR3: CASSEESWGLGFF. As DNA, the CDR3 is TGTGCCAGCAGTGAAGAAAGTTGGGGACTGGGGTTCTTC.

The chain links TRBV5-1 to TRBJ1-2, with 9 bases that match TRBD1. Germline-derived CDR1 and CDR2 are SGHRS and YFSETQ. This CDR3 has 14 amino acids. J was trimmed by 8 bases and V by 5 bases; bases with no gene match: 10. CDR3: CASRTGGSQRGYTF. Written as DNA, the CDR3 is TGCGCCAGCAGGACAGGGGGATCCCAGAGAGGCTACACCTTC.

In its sample, this clonotype was seen a few times. The gene calls are TRBV5-1 and TRBJ2-7; D is unresolved. The CDR3 spans 13 residues. Germline lookup yields CDR1 SGHRS and CDR2 YFSETQ. Deletions cut 1 base from V and 0 bases from J, with 5 bases between. The CDR3 nucleotides read TGCGCCAGCAGCTTGCACAGCTCCTACGAGCAGTACTTC. Translating it yields CASSLHSSYEQYF.

The sample holds a few counts of this clonotype. The V gene is TRBV27, the J gene TRBJ2-3, with a tentative D call TRBD1 (6 bases). Germline V gene data show CDR1 as MNHEY and CDR2 as SMNVEV (reference sequence). Trimming stripped 10 bases from V and 2 bases from J, with 19 bases between. The CDR3 runs to 15 residues. The DNA of the CDR3 is TGTGCCACCAGCAGGGGCAGGGCCCCCACAGATACGCAGTATTTT. Encoded protein: CATSRGRAPTDTQYF.

In its sample, this clonotype was seen a few times. The chain recombines TRBV29-1 with TRBJ2-7, with a tentative D call TRBD2 (6 bases). This CDR3 contains 13 residues. Germline V gene lookup returns CDR1 SQVTM and CDR2 ANQGSEA. The ends were cut back, 8 bases at V and 2 bases at J, with 16 bases in the middle. CDR3 in DNA: TGCAGCTTCCGCGGGGTGATCACCTACGAGCAGTACTTC. Translation gives CSFRGVITYEQYF.

This chain joins TRBV14 and TRBJ1-6; TRBD1 is a possible D gene (5 bases). Deletions cut 4 bases from V and 10 bases from J, with 14 bases between. Germline values: CDR1 SGHDN, CDR2 FVKESK. The CDR3 contains 14 residues. The chain's CDR3 is CASSPELGDSPLHF. DNA of the CDR3: TGTGCCAGCAGCCCGGAGCTCGGGGACTCACCCCTCCACTTT.

This clonotype was counted many times. The chain links TRBV18 to TRBJ2-5, with a possible D match to TRBD2 (5 bases). V was shortened by 3 bases and J by 2 bases, with 13 bases between the two germline ends. This CDR3 has 15 residues. Germline V gene sequence: CDR1 KGHSH, CDR2 LQKENI. The CDR3: CASSPTPSGQETQYF. CDR3 bases: TGTGCCAGCTCACCGACCCCAAGCGGACAAGAGACCCAGTACTTC.

In its sample, this clonotype was seen a few times. The J gene is TRBJ2-7, the V gene TRBV20-1; D might be TRBD1 or TRBD2, each matching 5 bases. V was pared by 3 bases and J by 6 bases, with 12 bases between. CDR1 DFQATT and CDR2 SNEGSKA come from the germline V gene (reference sequence). The CDR3 length is 12 residues. CDR3 region: CSASRGRGEQYF. CDR3 coding DNA: TGCAGTGCTAGTCGGGGCCGGGGCGAGCAGTACTTC.

This clonotype turned up a few times. This sequence joins TRBV6-2 or TRBV6-3 and TRBJ2-1; possibly TRBD1 for D (6 bases). Germline assignment: CDR1 MNHEY and CDR2 SVGEGT. The CDR3 contains 16 residues. The V end was cut by 5 bases, the J end by 0 bases, with 14 bases between. The DNA for the CDR3 is TGTGCCAGCAGTAGCCTCAGGGGCGGCTCCTACAATGAGCAGTTCTTC. It translates to CASSSLRGGSYNEQFF.

The genes are TRBV28 and TRBJ2-1; a possible D gene is TRBD1 (6 bases). The J call is uncertain, as TRBJ2-7 better fits the DNA end. Germline lookup yields CDR1 MDHEN and CDR2 SYDVKM. CDR3 length: 13 amino acids. The CDR3 is CASSSDRPHEQYF. The DNA of the CDR3 is TGTGCCAGCAGTTCCGACAGGCCCCACGAGCAGTACTTC.

The chain links TRBV7-9 to TRBJ2-5; 10 bases match TRBD1. CDR1 SEHNR and CDR2 FQNEAQ come from the germline V gene (reference sequence). After removal of 1 base from V and 4 bases from J, the junction contained 6 bases not matched to a gene. There are 16 residues in the CDR3. Written as DNA, the CDR3 is TGTGCCAGCAGCTTAGATGTGACAGGGGGCAGAGAGACCCAGTACTTC. Its protein product is CASSLDVTGGRETQYF.

The CDR3 sequence is CASSDLGPLLEQYF. CDR3 DNA: TGTGCCAGCTCAGACCTGGGTCCCCTCCTCGAGCAGTACTTC. The chain employs TRBV25-1 and TRBJ2-7; D is unclear. The V gene lost 8 bases and the J gene lost 6 bases, with 20 bases spanning the gap. The germline V gene encodes CDR1 MGHDK and CDR2 SYGVNS. The CDR3 is 14 residues long.

This clonotype was counted only a few times. The chain couples TRBV30 to TRBJ1-2, with D hard to call. This CDR3 is built from 15 residues. CDR1 GTSNPN and CDR2 SVGIG come from the germline V gene (reference sequence). The ends were cut back, 3 bases at V and 4 bases at J, with 18 bases in the middle. CDR3 bases: TGTGCCTGGAGGCTGCTGCCGGGTGTGGGCTATGGCTACACCTTC. Its protein product is CAWRLLPGVGYGYTF.

The sample holds a few counts of this clonotype. The rearrangement joins TRBV3-1 to TRBJ2-7; 7 positions match TRBD1. The CDR3 runs 14 residues. V gave up 2 bases and J gave up 3 bases; unmatched junction bases: 4. Germline lookup yields CDR1 LGHDT and CDR2 YNNKEL (reference sequence). Here the CDR3 DNA reads TGTGCCAGCAGCCAACCCGGGGACAGCTACGAGCAGTACTTC. Its protein product is CASSQPGDSYEQYF.

The chain is built from TRBV28 and TRBJ2-4, with TRBD1 matching 8 bases. The trim removed 3 bases at V and 10 bases at J, leaving 11 bases unmatched. This CDR3 is built from 15 residues. CDR1 and CDR2 from the germline V gene are MDHEN and SYDVKM. Here the CDR3 reads CASSFRTGTGGIQYF. CDR3 nucleotides: TGTGCCAGCAGTTTCCGTACCGGGACAGGCGGGATTCAGTACTTC. Complete variable domain (other parts from reference TRBV28 and TRBJ2-4): DVKVTQSSRYLVKRTGEKVFLECVQDMDHENMFWYRQDPGLGLRLIYFSYDVKMKEKGDIPEGYSVSREKKERFSLILESASTNQTSMYLCASSFRTGTGGIQYFGAGTRLSVL.

The V and J genes are TRBV20-1 and TRBJ1-4; D is uncertain. Deletions cut 3 bases from V and 0 bases from J, with 14 bases between. Germline values: CDR1 DFQATT, CDR2 SNEGSKA (reference sequence). This CDR3 has 16 residues. CDR3 coding DNA: TGCAGTGCTAGGTCCCGTTCTGGTGCAACTAATGAAAAACTGTTTTTT. Protein: CSARSRSGATNEKLFF.

The CDR3 sequence: CASSDPGQPGTDTQYF. The CDR3 DNA follows: TGTGCCAGCAGCGACCCGGGACAGCCTGGCACAGATACGCAGTATTTT. The chain joins TRBV6-6 to TRBJ2-3, with 7 bases identical to TRBD1. Germline CDR1 MNHNY, CDR2 SVGAGI (reference sequence). The J segment lost 1 base and the V segment lost 6 bases, leaving 10 bases of the junction unmatched. This CDR3 has 16 residues.

V is TRBV12-3 or TRBV12-4 and J is TRBJ1-4, with 8 nucleotides matching TRBD1. The CDR3 spans 15 residues. V gave up 5 bases and J gave up 7 bases; unmatched junction bases: 9. This chain's CDR3 is CASSGVQDRAEKLFF. In DNA, the CDR3 is TGTGCCAGCAGTGGGGTCCAGGACAGGGCTGAAAAACTGTTTTTT.

V gene TRBV6-5 combines with J gene TRBJ1-1; no clear D. This CDR3 has 12 amino acids. In germline, CDR1 is MNHEY, CDR2 SVGAGI. Trimming stripped 4 bases from V and 11 bases from J, with 14 bases between. CDR3 sequence: CASSSPGRFAFF. The CDR3 DNA reads as TGTGCCAGCAGTTCCCCGGGCAGGTTCGCTTTCTTT.

V usage is TRBV6-6 and J usage is TRBJ2-1, with 10 bases lining up with TRBD1. The CDR3 is 14 residues long. V dropped 2 bases and J dropped 9; count of bases not matched to a gene: 4. Per the germline V gene, CDR1 is MNHNY and CDR2 is SVGAGI (reference sequence). CDR3 region: CASSYGTGEVEQFF. CDR3 nucleotide sequence: TGTGCCAGCAGTTACGGGACAGGGGAGGTTGAGCAGTTCTTC.

On this clonotype itself: The junction differs from germline at one of its ends, possibly a read error. The V and J genes are TRBV19 and TRBJ1-5; D is undetermined. CDR3 length equals 13 residues. Germline loops: CDR1 LNHDA, CDR2 SQIVND (reference sequence). The CDR3 reads CASDGRANQPRHF. In DNA form, the CDR3 reads TGTGCCAGTGACGGCCGGGCTAATCAGCCCCGGCATTTT.

The J gene is TRBJ1-3, the V gene TRBV5-1; 11 bases are a match to TRBD1. V trimming: 5 bases; J trimming: 4 bases; junction bases outside the gene matches: 14. The V gene's germline CDR1 is SGHRS and CDR2 YFSETQ. The CDR3 length is 18 residues. CDR3 sequence reads: CASRDRGRRVPNGNTIYF. The CDR3 DNA follows: TGCGCCAGCAGGGACAGGGGGCGCCGAGTCCCCAACGGAAACACCATATATTTT.

DNA of the CDR3: TGTGCCAGCAGTGAAGGGGCCGGGGGAACTGAAGCTTTCTTT. Protein product: CASSEGAGGTEAFF. This sequence joins TRBV25-1 and TRBJ1-1; a possible D gene is TRBD1 (5 bases). The germline V gene encodes CDR1 MGHDK and CDR2 SYGVNS. Trimming took 2 bases from V and 5 from J, leaving 12 bases between them. The CDR3 is 14 amino acids.

The gene calls are TRBV18 and TRBJ1-2; TRBD1 aligns across 9 bases. J gave up 6 bases and V 5 bases, and 4 bases lay outside the gene matches. CDR1 and CDR2 (germline): KGHSH, LQKENI. This CDR3 is built from 13 residues. DNA for the CDR3: TGTGCCAGCTCATCGGACAGGGGCGATGGCTACACCTTC. Its protein is CASSSDRGDGYTF.

The chain carries TRBV20-1 and TRBJ2-5; a weak D match, TRBD2 (6 bases). CDR3 length: 12 residues. Germline V gene lookup returns CDR1 DFQATT and CDR2 SNEGSKA (reference sequence). V shed 6 bases and J shed 5 bases, with 13 bases lying between them. The CDR3 sequence is CSALLRGETQYF. CDR3 bases: TGCAGTGCCCTCCTACGGGGGGAGACCCAGTACTTC.

This clonotype was seen many times. This chain links TRBV12-3 or TRBV12-4 with TRBJ2-7; the match to TRBD2 covers 11 bases. The CDR3 is made up of 15 amino acids. J lost 4 bases, V lost 7 bases, and 9 bases had no gene match. CDR3 loop: CASTLLAGGVYEQYF. The CDR3 DNA is TGTGCCAGCACACTCCTAGCGGGGGGCGTATACGAGCAGTACTTC.

This clonotype has ten or more counts. The CDR3 is CASSQGIAGDQETQYF. The CDR3 nucleotides read TGTGCCAGCAGCCAAGGAATAGCGGGGGACCAAGAGACCCAGTACTTC. V is TRBV4-2 and J is TRBJ2-5; 9 nucleotides line up with TRBD2. CDR3 length equals 16 residues. From germline, CDR1 is LGHNA and CDR2 YNFKEQ. V was clipped by 1 base and J by 0 bases; unmatched bases: 3.

This clonotype was observed once. V gene TRBV28 combines with J gene TRBJ2-1, with TRBD1 matching 7 bases. Germline V gives CDR1 MDHEN, CDR2 SYDVKM. After removal of 6 bases from V and 2 bases from J, the junction contained 10 bases not matched to a gene. The CDR3 length is 16 residues. The CDR3 here is CASRPRGTAPYNEQFF. The CDR3, as DNA: TGTGCCAGCAGACCACGTGGGACAGCCCCCTACAATGAGCAGTTCTTC.

The chain employs TRBV5-5 and TRBJ2-5; 7 positions match TRBD1. The tail of the sequence fits TRBJ2-1 better, so the J call may be wrong. The CDR3 consists of 13 residues. In germline, CDR1 is SGHKS, CDR2 YYEKEE (reference sequence). The CDR3 spells CASSLRQGNEQFF. CDR3 nucleotide sequence: TGTGCCAGCAGCTTGAGACAGGGCAATGAGCAGTTCTTC.

The chain joins TRBV4-1 to TRBJ2-7; 7 positions agree with TRBD1. The CDR3 has 15 residues. The germline V gene has CDR1 MGHRA and CDR2 YSYEKL. V lost 5 bases to trimming and J lost 4 bases; unmatched junction nucleotides: 11. In DNA form, the CDR3 reads TGCGCCAGCAGCGCGACCGGGACAGCTTCTTACGAGCAGTACTTC. Its protein is CASSATGTASYEQYF.